These 28 T cell receptor beta chains came from one sample sequenced in a study of T cell responses to AZD1222 COVID-19 vaccine. Repertoires were generated with immunoSEQ multiplex PCR, while TCRdb's copy carries only in-frame clones and drops some. The sample has around 100,000 clones; 90% are singletons. The starting material was peripheral blood, obtained on day 0 of AZD1222 vaccination. All receptors derive from an adult in good health.

The chain links TRBV7-2 to TRBJ2-1; possible D gene TRBD2, 6 bases. Trimming removed 4 bases at V and 0 bases at J, with 10 bases between. The CDR3 consists of 15 residues. Germline CDR1 reads SGHTA; CDR2 reads FQGNSA. The CDR3 DNA is TGTGCCAGCAGCTACCCGGGGGTCTCCTACAATGAGCAGTTCTTC. As protein: CASSYPGVSYNEQFF.

V is TRBV29-1 and J is TRBJ2-1, with a weak D call TRBD1 (6 bases). With 3 bases removed from V and 4 bases from J, the gap between germline ends came to 19 bases. Germline CDR1 reads SQVTM; CDR2 reads ANQGSEA. The CDR3 runs to 16 residues. The CDR3 is CSVEDGAPRGYNEQFF. CDR3 sequence (DNA): TGCAGCGTTGAGGATGGGGCTCCCAGGGGTTACAATGAGCAGTTCTTC.

This clone was observed a single time. The CDR3 DNA sequence: TGTGCCTCAAACCCCTTAAAGGGGGCAGGCTACACCTTC. Its translation is CASNPLKGAGYTF. This chain connects TRBV5-6 to TRBJ1-2, with 7 positions matching TRBD1. Unmatched junction bases numbered 14, after V lost 10 bases and J lost 8 bases. Germline assignment: CDR1 SGHDT and CDR2 YYEEEE. The CDR3 sequence is 13 residues long.

This clone was observed a handful of times. Different DNA sequences within this sample yield the same CDR3. The chain carries TRBV20-1 and TRBJ1-1; D remains unclear. Germline V gives CDR1 DFQATT, CDR2 SNEGSKA (reference sequence). Trimming took 3 bases from V and 4 from J, leaving 6 bases between them. There are 11 residues in the CDR3. CDR3 bases: TGCAGTGCTAGTCCAGGCACTGAAGCTTTCTTT. Protein sequence: CSASPGTEAFF.

CDR3 in amino acids: CASSPQGAGYEQFF. CDR3 nucleotides: TGTGCCAGTAGTCCCCAGGGGGCGGGGTATGAGCAGTTCTTC. This chain links TRBV19 with TRBJ2-1, with 8 bases fitting TRBD1. Trimming took 5 bases from V and 8 from J; bases not matched to a gene: 8. The CDR3 consists of 14 residues. Per the germline V gene, CDR1 is LNHDA and CDR2 is SQIVND (reference sequence).

The CDR3 is CASSTGFYGYTF. The CDR3 DNA is TGTGCCAGCAGTACAGGGTTCTATGGCTACACCTTC. This chain links TRBV12-3 or TRBV12-4 with TRBJ1-2, with D maybe TRBD1 (6 bases). With 5 bases removed from V and 4 bases from J, the gap between germline ends came to 8 bases. The CDR3 contains 12 residues.

The chain couples TRBV25-1 to TRBJ2-3; D may be TRBD1 (5 bases). V lost 3 bases and J lost 7, with 17 bases in between. Looked up from germline, CDR1 is MGHDK and CDR2 is SYGVNS. The CDR3 covers 15 residues. DNA for the CDR3: TGTGCCAGCAGTGACCCGACAGCTTTTCCGTATACGCAGTATTTT. Encoded protein: CASSDPTAFPYTQYF.

The chain couples TRBV9 to TRBJ1-6, with D perhaps matching TRBD1 (5 bases). Trimming removed 0 bases from V and 10 bases from J, with 14 bases in between. This CDR3 contains 15 residues. In germline, CDR1 is SGDLS, CDR2 YYNGEE. CDR3 sequence reads: CASSVGLGDQSPLHF. CDR3 in DNA: TGTGCCAGCAGCGTAGGTCTAGGGGATCAATCACCCCTCCACTTT.

The chain uses TRBV6-2 or TRBV6-3 and TRBJ2-2; 9 bases map to TRBD2. Per germline, CDR1 MNHEY and CDR2 SVGEGT. CDR3 length: 15 amino acids. Trimming took 3 bases from V and 6 from J; bases not matched to a gene: 5. Written as DNA, the CDR3 is TGTGCCAGCAGTTATGGGCGGGGGGGCGCCGGGGAGCTGTTTTTT. Its protein is CASSYGRGGAGELFF.

The chain links TRBV10-3 to TRBJ2-7, with a weak D call TRBD1 (5 bases). Germline CDR1 ENHRY, CDR2 SYGVKD. CDR3 length: 17 amino acids. V lost 2 bases and J lost 1, with 18 bases in between. CDR3 DNA sequence: TGTGCCATCAGTGAGAAGATCGACAGCCCTACGTCCTACGAGCAGTACTTC. Protein product: CAISEKIDSPTSYEQYF.

The chain combines TRBV7-8 with TRBJ1-5; possible D gene TRBD1, 5 bases. Deletions cut 0 bases from V and 6 bases from J, with 15 bases between. The germline gives CDR1 SGHVS, CDR2 FQNEAQ. This CDR3 is 16 amino acids long. The CDR3 nucleotides read TGTGCCAGCAGCTTAGCGCGGGGGGGGATGAGTCAGCCCCAGCATTTT. Amino acids: CASSLARGGMSQPQHF.

The chain is built from TRBV5-1 and TRBJ1-3; no reliable D call. V lost 3 bases and J lost 0, with 13 bases in between. Germline V gives CDR1 SGHRS, CDR2 YFSETQ. CDR3 size: 16 residues. CDR3 protein: CASSSGSLTSGNTIYF. In DNA form, the CDR3 reads TGCGCCAGCAGCTCTGGCAGCCTAACCTCTGGAAACACCATATATTTT.

The chain links TRBV7-9 to TRBJ1-5; D is undetermined. V was pared by 1 base and J by 6 bases, with 4 bases between. The CDR3 is made up of 12 amino acids. In germline, CDR1 is SEHNR, CDR2 FQNEAQ (reference sequence). The CDR3 coding sequence is TGTGCCAGCAGCTTAGACTCTCAGCCCCAGCATTTT. Protein: CASSLDSQPQHF.

The genes are TRBV3-1 (or the pseudogene TRBV3-2) and TRBJ2-3; no clear D. CDR1 is LGHDT, CDR2 YNNKEL, per germline (reference sequence). V was cut by 3 bases and J by 4 bases, with 11 bases left in between. CDR3 length: 14 amino acids. CDR3 in DNA: TGTGCCAGCAGCCACCGTACTTTTTCAGATACGCAGTATTTT. Amino acid sequence: CASSHRTFSDTQYF.

The DNA for the CDR3 is TGTGCCAGCAGTTACTCCGGGTTCGGTCAGCCCCAGCATTTT. Its translation: CASSYSGFGQPQHF. This chain joins TRBV6-5 and TRBJ1-5; no reliable D call. Trimming pared 0 bases from V and 6 bases from J, leaving 9 bases between. The CDR3 spans 14 residues. The germline V gene has CDR1 MNHEY and CDR2 SVGAGI.

The chain has TRBV18 and TRBJ2-5; 11 bases agree with TRBD2. Germline CDR1 KGHSH, CDR2 LQKENI. The CDR3 consists of 15 residues. The V gene end was trimmed by 6 bases and the J gene end by 3 bases; junction bases not matched to a gene: 6. As DNA, the CDR3 is TGTGCCAGCTCCGGGACTAGCGGTTTTAAAGAGACCCAGTACTTC. Translation gives CASSGTSGFKETQYF.

The chain combines TRBV9 with TRBJ2-1; 8 nucleotides line up with TRBD1. V was pared by 2 bases and J by 1 base, with 2 bases of the junction left unmatched. The CDR3 is 15 residues long. The germline CDR1 and CDR2 sequences are SGDLS and YYNGEE. The CDR3 sequence: CASSVQGASYNEQFF. DNA for the CDR3: TGTGCCAGCAGCGTCCAGGGGGCTTCCTACAATGAGCAGTTCTTC.

The V call is TRBV2, the J call TRBJ2-3; TRBD2 aligns across 9 bases. V shed 3 bases and J 5 bases; nucleotides not matched to a gene: 6. The CDR3 consists of 15 residues. Germline lookup yields CDR1 SNHLY and CDR2 FYNNEI. The CDR3 region is CASSEGGGAEDTQYF. CDR3 sequence (DNA): TGTGCCAGCAGTGAGGGCGGGGGGGCGGAAGATACGCAGTATTTT.

The rearrangement joins TRBV14 to TRBJ1-2, with a possible D match to TRBD1 (5 bases). Germline CDR1 SGHDN, CDR2 FVKESK. Trimming cost V 0 bases and J 0 bases, with 14 bases left between them. The CDR3 extends over 17 amino acids. CDR3 in DNA: TGTGCCAGCAGCCAAGAAGTCCCGACAGAGGCTAACTATGGCTACACCTTC. Encoded protein: CASSQEVPTEANYGYTF.

The chain recombines TRBV27 with TRBJ2-7; D perhaps matches TRBD1 (6 bases). Germline CDR1 reads MNHEY; CDR2 reads SMNVEV (reference sequence). The CDR3 loop spans 14 amino acids. Trimming took 6 bases from V and 4 from J, leaving 16 bases between them. The CDR3 DNA reads TGTGCCAGCAGCCTGAAAGGGGGTACGTACGAGCAGTACTTC. Its translation: CASSLKGGTYEQYF.

The chain recombines TRBV20-1 with TRBJ2-7; tentative D call: TRBD2 (5 bases). The CDR3 consists of 11 residues. Germline V gene sequence: CDR1 DFQATT, CDR2 SNEGSKA (reference sequence). V was trimmed by 1 base and J by 4 bases, leaving 5 bases between them. The CDR3 protein is CSARAGYEQYF. In nucleotides, the CDR3 is TGCAGTGCTAGAGCGGGGTACGAGCAGTACTTC.

This clone was seen more than once but under ten times. The genes are TRBV3-1 (or the pseudogene TRBV3-2) and TRBJ1-1; TRBD1 might be the D (5 bases). This CDR3 contains 13 residues. The germline V and J ends were trimmed by 4 bases and 8 bases, with 14 bases remaining between them. Germline values: CDR1 LGHDT, CDR2 YNNKEL (reference sequence). CDR3 protein: CASSRQIGVEAFF. In DNA form, the CDR3 reads TGTGCCAGCAGCCGACAGATTGGCGTCGAAGCTTTCTTT.

The genes are TRBV9 and TRBJ1-1; unclear D gene. The germline gives CDR1 SGDLS, CDR2 YYNGEE. The CDR3 totals 12 residues. Trimming took 3 bases from V and 7 from J, leaving 10 bases between them. DNA for the CDR3: TGTGCCAGCAGCGCAGGACTGGGTGAAGCTTTCTTT. Translated: CASSAGLGEAFF.

This chain uses TRBV6-5 with TRBJ1-5; D not resolved. The CDR3 sequence is 12 residues long. Deletions cut 6 bases from V and 1 base from J, with 4 bases between. Germline assignment: CDR1 MNHEY and CDR2 SVGAGI. The CDR3 nucleotides are TGTGCCAGCAGGGACAGCAATCAGCCCCAGCATTTT. Translated, it gives CASRDSNQPQHF.

V and J are TRBV6-2 or TRBV6-3 and TRBJ2-5; D not resolved. The CDR3 is 14 residues long. Trimming removed 5 bases from V and 5 bases from J, with 15 bases in between. Germline assignment: CDR1 MNHEY and CDR2 SVGEGT. The CDR3 here is CASSKQASGETQYF. The CDR3 DNA reads as TGTGCCAGCAGTAAACAAGCAAGTGGGGAGACCCAGTACTTC.

This chain links TRBV19 with TRBJ1-1; 10 nucleotides agree with TRBD1. Germline V gene data show CDR1 as LNHDA and CDR2 as SQIVND (reference sequence). The CDR3 spans 15 residues. With 4 bases clipped from V and 6 bases from J, the junction kept 8 bases outside the gene matches. DNA for the CDR3: TGTGCCAGTAGTACCCTCGGGACAGGGGATGCTGAAGCTTTCTTT. It is translated as CASSTLGTGDAEAFF.

The chain employs TRBV28 and TRBJ1-2, with 8 positions matching TRBD1. The length of the CDR3 is 13 residues. Germline V gene lookup returns CDR1 MDHEN and CDR2 SYDVKM. The V gene end was trimmed by 7 bases and the J gene end by 6 bases; junction bases not matched to a gene: 7. CDR3 amino acids: CASTRDRHDGYTF. CDR3 DNA: TGTGCCAGCACTAGGGACAGGCACGATGGCTACACCTTC.

CDR3 sequence reads: CASSLTTGTNEKLFF. CDR3 sequence (DNA): TGTGCCAGCAGCCTCACGACAGGGACTAATGAAAAACTGTTTTTT. The chain has TRBV3-1 (or the pseudogene TRBV3-2) and TRBJ1-4; TRBD1 aligns across 7 bases. The CDR3 has 15 amino acids. Trimming at V came to 4 bases and at J to 2 bases, leaving 4 bases not matched to a gene. Germline V gene lookup returns CDR1 LGHDT and CDR2 YNNKEL (reference sequence).